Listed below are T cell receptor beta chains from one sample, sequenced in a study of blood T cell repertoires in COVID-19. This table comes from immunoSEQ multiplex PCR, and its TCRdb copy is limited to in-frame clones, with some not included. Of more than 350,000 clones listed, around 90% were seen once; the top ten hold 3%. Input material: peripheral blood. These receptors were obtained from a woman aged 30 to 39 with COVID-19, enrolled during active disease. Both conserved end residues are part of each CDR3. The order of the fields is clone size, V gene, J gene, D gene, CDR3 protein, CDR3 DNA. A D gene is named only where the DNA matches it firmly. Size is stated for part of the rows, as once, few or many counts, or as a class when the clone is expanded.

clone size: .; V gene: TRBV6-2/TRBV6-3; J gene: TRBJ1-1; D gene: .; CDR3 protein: CASSYGYGTEAFF; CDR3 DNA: TGTGCCAGCAGTTACGGATACGGGACTGAAGCTTTCTTT
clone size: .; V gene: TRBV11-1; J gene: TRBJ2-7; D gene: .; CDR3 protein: CASSYDRSYEQYF; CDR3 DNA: TGTGCCAGCAGTTACGACAGGTCTTACGAGCAGTACTTC
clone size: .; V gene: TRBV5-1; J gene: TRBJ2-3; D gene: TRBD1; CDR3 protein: CASSLGDRGRSADTQYF; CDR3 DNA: TGCGCCAGCAGCTTGGGGGACAGGGGGCGTAGTGCAGATACGCAGTATTTT
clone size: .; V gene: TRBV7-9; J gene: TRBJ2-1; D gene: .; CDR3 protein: CASSLVLEQFF; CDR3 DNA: TGTGCCAGCAGCTTAGTACTAGAGCAGTTCTTC
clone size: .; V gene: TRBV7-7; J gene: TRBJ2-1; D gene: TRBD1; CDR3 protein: CASSSGTGPYNEQFF; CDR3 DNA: TGTGCTAGCAGCTCCGGGACAGGGCCCTACAATGAGCAGTTCTTC
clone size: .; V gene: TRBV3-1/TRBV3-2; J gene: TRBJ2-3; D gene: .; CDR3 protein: CASSQNSGVTDTQYF; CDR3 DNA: TGTGCCAGCAGCCAGAATAGCGGCGTCACAGATACGCAGTATTTT
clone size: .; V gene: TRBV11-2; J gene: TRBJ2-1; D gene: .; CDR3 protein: CASSLGFGGVYNEQFF; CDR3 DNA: TGTGCCAGCAGCTTAGGGTTTGGAGGGGTTTACAATGAGCAGTTCTTC
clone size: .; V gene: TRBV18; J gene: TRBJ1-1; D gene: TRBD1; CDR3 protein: CASAREGAAVEAFF; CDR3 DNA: TGTGCCAGCGCGCGTGAGGGGGCGGCAGTTGAAGCTTTCTTT
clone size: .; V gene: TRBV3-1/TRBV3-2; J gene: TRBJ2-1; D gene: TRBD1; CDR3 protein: CASSPPLGQGAQTPKRFF; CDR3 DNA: TGTGCCAGCAGCCCACCCTTGGGGCAGGGGGCGCAGACTCCAAAGCGGTTCTTC
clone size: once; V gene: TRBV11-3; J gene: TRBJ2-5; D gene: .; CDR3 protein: CASSLRPDGETQYF; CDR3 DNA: TGTGCCAGCAGTCTGAGGCCGGATGGAGAGACCCAGTACTTC
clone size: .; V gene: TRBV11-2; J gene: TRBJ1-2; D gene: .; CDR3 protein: CASSPSMGGGYTF; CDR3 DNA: TGTGCCAGCAGCCCCAGTATGGGGGGAGGCTACACCTTC
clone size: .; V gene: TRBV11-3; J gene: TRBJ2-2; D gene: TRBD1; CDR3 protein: CASSWTGADTGELFF; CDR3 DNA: TGTGCCAGCAGCTGGACAGGGGCGGACACCGGGGAGCTGTTTTTT
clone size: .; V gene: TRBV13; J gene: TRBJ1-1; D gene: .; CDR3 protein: CASSVRGTNTEAFF; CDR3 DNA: TGTGCCAGCAGCGTTAGGGGGACGAACACTGAAGCTTTCTTT
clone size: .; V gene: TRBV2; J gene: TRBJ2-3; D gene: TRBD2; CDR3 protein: CASSYRRTSANTQYF; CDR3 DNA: TGTGCCAGCAGTTACAGGCGTACTAGCGCAAATACGCAGTATTTT
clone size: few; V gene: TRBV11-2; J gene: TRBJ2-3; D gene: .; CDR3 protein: CASSLGIWETIHTDTQYF; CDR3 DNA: TGTGCCAGCAGCTTAGGGATTTGGGAGACCATACACACAGATACGCAGTATTTT
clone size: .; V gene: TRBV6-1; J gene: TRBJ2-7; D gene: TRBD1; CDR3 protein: CASSEALGQGSYEQYF; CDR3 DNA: TGTGCCAGCAGTGAAGCTCTAGGACAGGGTTCCTACGAGCAGTACTTC
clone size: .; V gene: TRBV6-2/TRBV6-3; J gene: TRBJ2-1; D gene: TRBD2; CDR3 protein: CASSTRLATYNEQFF; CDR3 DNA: TGTGCCAGCAGTACCCGACTAGCGACCTACAATGAGCAGTTCTTC
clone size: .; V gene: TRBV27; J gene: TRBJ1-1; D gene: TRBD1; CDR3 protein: CASRDRVNTEAFF; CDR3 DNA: TGTGCCAGCAGGGACAGGGTGAACACTGAAGCTTTCTTT
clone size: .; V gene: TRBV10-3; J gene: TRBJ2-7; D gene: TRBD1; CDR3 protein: CAISSGQGMYEQYF; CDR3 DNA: TGTGCCATCAGCTCGGGACAGGGGATGTACGAGCAGTACTTC
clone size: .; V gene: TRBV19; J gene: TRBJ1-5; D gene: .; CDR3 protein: CATQDRGSNQPQHF; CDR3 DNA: TGTGCCACCCAAGATAGGGGGAGCAATCAGCCCCAGCATTTT
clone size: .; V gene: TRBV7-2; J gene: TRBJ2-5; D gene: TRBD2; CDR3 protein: CASSLLGGRETQYF; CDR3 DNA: TGTGCCAGCAGCTTATTGGGAGGGCGGGAGACCCAGTACTTC
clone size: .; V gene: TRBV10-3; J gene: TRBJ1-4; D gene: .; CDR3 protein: CAISEAGRGTKLFF; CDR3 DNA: TGTGCCATCAGTGAGGCGGGACGAGGAACTAAACTGTTTTTT
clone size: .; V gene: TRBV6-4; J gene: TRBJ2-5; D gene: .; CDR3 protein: CASSDATGYQETQYF; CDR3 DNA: TGTGCCAGCAGTGACGCTACAGGATATCAAGAGACCCAGTACTTC
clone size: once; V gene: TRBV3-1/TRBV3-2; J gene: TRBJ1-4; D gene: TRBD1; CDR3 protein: CASSLTDRGPSNEKLFF; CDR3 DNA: TGTGCCAGCAGCCTCACTGACAGGGGGCCGAGTAATGAAAAACTGTTTTTT
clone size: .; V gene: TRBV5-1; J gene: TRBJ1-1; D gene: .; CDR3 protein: CASRADSRTEAFF; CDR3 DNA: TGCGCCAGCAGAGCGGACAGCCGGACTGAAGCTTTCTTT
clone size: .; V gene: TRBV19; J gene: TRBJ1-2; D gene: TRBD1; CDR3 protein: CASSILDRGGYTF; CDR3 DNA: TGTGCCAGTAGTATTTTGGACAGGGGTGGCTACACCTTC
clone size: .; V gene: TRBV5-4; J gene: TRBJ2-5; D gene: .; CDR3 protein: CASSPARRRAQETQYF; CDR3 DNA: TGTGCCAGCAGCCCCGCGAGGCGCAGGGCCCAAGAGACCCAGTACTTC
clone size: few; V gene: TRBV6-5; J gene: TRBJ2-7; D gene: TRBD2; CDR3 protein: CASSYVRGSSYEQYF; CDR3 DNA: TGTGCCAGCAGTTACGTGCGCGGGAGCTCCTACGAGCAGTACTTC
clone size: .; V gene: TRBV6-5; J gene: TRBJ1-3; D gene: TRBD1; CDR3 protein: CASSYSGTGDGNTIYF; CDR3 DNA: TGTGCCAGCAGTTACTCTGGGACAGGCGACGGAAACACCATATATTTT
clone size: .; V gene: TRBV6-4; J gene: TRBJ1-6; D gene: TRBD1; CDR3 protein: CASSEEGAYNSPLHF; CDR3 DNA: TGTGCCAGCAGCGAAGAGGGGGCGTATAATTCACCCCTCCACTTT
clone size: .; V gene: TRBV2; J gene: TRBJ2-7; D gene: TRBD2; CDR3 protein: CASSHGTSKFHEQYF; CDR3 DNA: TGTGCCAGCTCCCACGGGACTAGCAAGTTCCACGAGCAGTACTTC
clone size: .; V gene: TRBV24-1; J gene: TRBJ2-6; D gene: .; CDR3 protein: CATSAHLGTSGANVLTF; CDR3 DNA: TGTGCCACCAGTGCTCACTTGGGGACTTCTGGGGCCAACGTCCTGACTTTC
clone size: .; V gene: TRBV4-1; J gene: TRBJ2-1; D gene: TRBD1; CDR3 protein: CASSLGTGPGNEQFF; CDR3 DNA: TGCGCCAGCAGCCTAGGGACAGGGCCCGGCAATGAGCAGTTCTTC
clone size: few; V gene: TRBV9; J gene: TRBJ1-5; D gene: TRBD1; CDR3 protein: CASSPGTGVSNQPQHF; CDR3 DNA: TGTGCCAGCAGCCCCGGGACAGGAGTTAGCAATCAGCCCCAGCATTTT
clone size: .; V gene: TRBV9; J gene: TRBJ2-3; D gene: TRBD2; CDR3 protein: CASSVDTSGGGTDTQYF; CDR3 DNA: TGTGCCAGCAGCGTAGATACTAGCGGTGGGGGTACAGATACGCAGTATTTT